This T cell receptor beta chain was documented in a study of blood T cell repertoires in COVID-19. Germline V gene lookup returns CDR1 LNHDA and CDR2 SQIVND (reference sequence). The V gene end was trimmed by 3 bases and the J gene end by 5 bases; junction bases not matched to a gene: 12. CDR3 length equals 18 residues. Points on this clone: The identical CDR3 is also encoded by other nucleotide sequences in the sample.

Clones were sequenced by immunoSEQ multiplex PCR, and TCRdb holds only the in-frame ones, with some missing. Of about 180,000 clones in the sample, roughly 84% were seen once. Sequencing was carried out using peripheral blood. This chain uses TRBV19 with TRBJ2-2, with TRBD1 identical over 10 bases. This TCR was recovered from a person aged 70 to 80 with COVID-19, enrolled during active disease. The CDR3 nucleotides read TGTGCCAGTAGTATCCGGGGCCGACAGGGGGCGAGGACCGGGGAGCTGTTTTTT. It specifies CASSIRGRQGARTGELFF.